One and the same sample provided the 26 T cell receptor beta chains below, sequenced in a study of T cells in Graves' hyperthyroidism and ophthalmopathy. The investigators amplified TCR beta CDR3 regions from RNA transcripts. HTBI primers were employed in a first-round RT-PCR of the TCR CDR3. A single record per CDR3 protein comes from TCRdb applying MiXCR to the multiplex PCR reads. The table lists about 540,000 distinct CDR3 sequences, around 46% of them singletons. Specimen: peripheral blood or thyroid tissue (not recorded which). These receptors were collected from a woman aged 18-29 years with Graves' hyperthyroidism.

This clonotype was found many times. This sequence joins TRBV7-9 and TRBJ2-2; no reliable D call. The V gene's germline CDR1 is SEHNR and CDR2 FQNEAQ (reference sequence). Trimming shortened V by 4 bases and J by 3 bases, and 12 bases separated the two germline ends. CDR3 length equals 15 residues. The CDR3 sequence: CASSSEYPHTGELFF. In DNA, the CDR3 is TGTGCCAGCAGCTCGGAATACCCCCACACCGGGGAGCTGTTTTTT.

This clonotype came up many times. This chain links TRBV2 with TRBJ2-6; perhaps TRBD1 as D (5 bases). Germline values: CDR1 SNHLY, CDR2 FYNNEI. Between the trimmed V and J ends, which lost 6 bases and 0 bases, there was a span of 12 bases. The CDR3 covers 16 residues. This CDR3 reads CASRYDSHSGANVLTF. The CDR3 DNA follows: TGTGCCAGCAGGTATGACAGTCACTCTGGGGCCAACGTCCTGACTTTC.

To note about this clonotype: This could be a read error, since a much larger clone is one nucleotide away. This chain joins TRBV4-1 and TRBJ2-7; the match to TRBD1 covers 7 bases. The CDR3 is 15 amino acids. CDR1 and CDR2 from the germline V gene are MGHRA and YSYEKL. The CDR3 here is CAGSPRSQGVNEQYF. The CDR3 DNA reads TGCGCCGGCAGCCCTCGCTCGCAGGGGGTAAACGAGCAGTACTTC.

Regarding this clonotype: A clone one base away is much larger, so this may be a read error. The rearrangement joins TRBV9 to TRBJ1-4, with D perhaps TRBD1 (6 bases). V dropped 6 bases and J dropped 8 bases, with 17 bases sitting between them. This CDR3 region has 14 residues. Germline V CDR1 and CDR2: SGDLS, YYNGEE. The CDR3 region is CASTPRRGPEKLFF. In nucleotides, the CDR3 is TGTGCCAGCACCCCGCGCAGGGGCCCCGAAAAACTGTTTTTT.

This clonotype has a single count. This rearrangement joins TRBV7-8 to TRBJ2-5, with 10 bases fitting TRBD2. CDR1 is SGHVS and CDR2 is FQNEAQ in the germline V gene. This CDR3 is 16 amino acids long. With V trimmed by 0 bases and J by 4 bases, 5 bases remained unmatched. CDR3 DNA: TGTGCCAGCAGCTTAGCAAGACTAGCGGGTGGAGAGACCCAGTACTTC. Protein: CASSLARLAGGETQYF.

This clonotype was recorded only once. A much larger clone lies a single base off, so this may be a read error. In DNA, the CDR3 is TGTGCCAGCATCAACGTTTCGGGTGGTTGGAATCAGCCCCAGCATTTT. Amino acid sequence: CASINVSGGWNQPQHF. The V call is TRBV6-2 or TRBV6-3, the J call TRBJ1-5; D remains ambiguous. The CDR3 extends over 16 amino acids. With 7 bases removed from V and 4 bases from J, the gap between germline ends came to 20 bases. Germline CDR1 MNHEY, CDR2 SVGEGT.

On this clonotype itself: This is likely a read error, given that the CDR3 carries no conserved phenylalanine or tryptophan at its end. This chain links TRBV7-4 with TRBJ1-5; weak D call: TRBD1 (5 bases). The CDR3 is 16 residues long. Looked up from germline, CDR1 is SGHVT and CDR2 is SQSDAQ. V was cut by 6 bases and J by 2 bases, with 17 bases left in between. The CDR3 loop is CASRIRDGNGNQPQHY. In nucleotides, the CDR3 is TGTGCCAGCAGAATCCGGGACGGAAATGGCAATCAGCCCCAGCATTAT.

The V gene is TRBV20-1, the J gene TRBJ2-5; D not resolved. This CDR3 is built from 10 residues. Germline loops: CDR1 DFQATT, CDR2 SNEGSKA (reference sequence). The V gene lost 7 bases and the J gene lost 7 bases, with 10 bases spanning the gap. The CDR3: CSGSTGTQYF. The CDR3 nucleotides read TGCAGTGGAAGCACCGGGACCCAGTACTTC.

The chain couples TRBV24-1 to TRBJ2-7; 7 nucleotides line up with TRBD1. J was trimmed by 6 bases and V by 2 bases; bases with no gene match: 9. Germline V gives CDR1 KGHDR, CDR2 SFDVKD. This CDR3 is 15 amino acids long. CDR3 in amino acids: CATSDSVTGFGEQYF. The CDR3 DNA follows: TGTGCCACCAGTGATTCGGTGACAGGGTTCGGCGAGCAGTACTTC.

This clonotype was recorded many times. The V gene is TRBV11-3, the J gene TRBJ1-1; D gene uncertain. Trimming removed 3 bases from V and 2 bases from J, with 13 bases in between. CDR3 size: 15 residues. Germline values: CDR1 SGHNT, CDR2 YENEEA. CDR3 protein: CASSLRANVNTEAFF. CDR3 in DNA: TGTGCCAGCAGCTTGAGGGCGAACGTAAACACTGAAGCTTTCTTT.

This clonotype has just a few counts. This sequence joins TRBV19 and TRBJ1-5, with 9 bases fitting TRBD1. The trim removed 5 bases at V and 3 bases at J, leaving 5 bases unmatched. Germline-derived CDR1 and CDR2 are LNHDA and SQIVND (reference sequence). The CDR3 totals 15 residues. This CDR3 reads CASSSGTGNNQPQHF. DNA of the CDR3: TGTGCCAGTAGTTCCGGGACAGGGAACAATCAGCCCCAGCATTTT.

Many counts were recorded for this clonotype. J is TRBJ1-3 and V is TRBV5-1; no reliable D call. CDR3 size: 14 residues. Trimming removed 0 bases at V and 4 bases at J, with 8 bases between. Looked up from germline, CDR1 is SGHRS and CDR2 is YFSETQ. The CDR3 sequence is CASSLGSRGNTIYF. In DNA form, the CDR3 reads TGCGCCAGCAGCTTGGGCTCAAGGGGAAACACCATATATTTT.

This rearrangement joins TRBV24-1 to TRBJ1-1, with TRBD1 matching 12 bases. Trimming removed 7 bases from V and 2 bases from J; junction bases left unmatched: 1. Germline CDR1 and CDR2: KGHDR and SFDVKD. This CDR3 comprises 14 residues. The CDR3 DNA reads as TGTGCCACCAGCGGGACAGGGGGCAACACTGAAGCTTTCTTT. Protein product: CATSGTGGNTEAFF.

The chain joins TRBV5-1 to TRBJ2-6, with TRBD1 identical over 7 bases. Germline-derived CDR1 and CDR2 are SGHRS and YFSETQ. The CDR3 is 18 amino acids. V lost 4 bases to trimming and J lost 3 bases; unmatched junction nucleotides: 13. The CDR3 loop is CASSDDAGTAYGANVLTF. CDR3 nucleotides: TGCGCCAGCAGCGATGATGCCGGGACAGCTTATGGGGCCAACGTCCTGACTTTC.

This clonotype was recorded many times. In DNA, the CDR3 is TGTGCCAGCAGCCCGGAAAGACTAGATGTGGCCGGGGAGCTGTTTTTT. Protein product: CASSPERLDVAGELFF. The chain couples TRBV7-2 to TRBJ2-2; D possibly corresponds to TRBD2 (6 bases). The CDR3 is made up of 16 amino acids. Germline V gene data show CDR1 as SGHTA and CDR2 as FQGNSA. Trimming pared 5 bases from V and 6 bases from J, leaving 19 bases between.

This clonotype was detected many times. The chain carries TRBV25-1 and TRBJ1-5, with TRBD1 matching 7 bases. Germline CDR1 reads MGHDK; CDR2 reads SYGVNS. The CDR3 consists of 16 residues. The CDR3 spells CALSRRTQGWYQPQHF. The CDR3 nucleotides are TGTGCTCTCTCTCGGCGGACACAGGGGTGGTATCAGCCCCAGCATTTT.

This clonotype appeared many times. The chain recombines TRBV11-2 with TRBJ1-4; D not certain. The CDR3 covers 15 residues. With 3 bases removed from V and 2 bases from J, the gap between germline ends came to 10 bases. Germline values: CDR1 SGHAT, CDR2 FQNNGV. CDR3: CASSFNGWTNEKLFF. The CDR3 bases are TGTGCCAGCAGCTTCAACGGTTGGACTAATGAAAAACTGTTTTTT.

This clonotype was counted ten times or more. The chain employs TRBV4-2 and TRBJ2-5, with 11 bases that match TRBD2. The CDR3 contains 16 residues. Germline loops: CDR1 LGHNA, CDR2 YNFKEQ. V shed 4 bases, J shed 3 bases, and the junction held 7 bases outside the gene matches. The CDR3 spells CASSPLLTSGKETQYF. The CDR3 coding sequence is TGTGCCAGCAGCCCCCTTTTGACTAGCGGGAAAGAGACCCAGTACTTC.

In the case of this clonotype: It is unclear where the CDR3 begins or ends on the DNA, so no DNA is shown, and the CDR3 is as TCRdb lists it. The chain's CDR3 is CASSLFGGSCFF. The chain combines TRBV7-3 with TRBJ2-2. The V gene's germline CDR1 is SGHTA and CDR2 FQGTGA. The CDR3 adds up to 12 amino acids, both ends counted.

This clonotype was seen ten or more times. The gene calls are TRBV7-9 and TRBJ1-2; perhaps TRBD1 as D (6 bases). The CDR3 covers 17 residues. Trimming removed 1 base at V and 2 bases at J, with 17 bases between. In germline, CDR1 is SEHNR, CDR2 FQNEAQ (reference sequence). The CDR3 loop is CASSLGGTRGVNYGYTF. CDR3 sequence (DNA): TGTGCCAGCAGCTTAGGTGGGACACGAGGCGTCAACTATGGCTACACCTTC.

This clonotype was seen at least ten times. The rearrangement uses TRBV3-1 and TRBJ2-5; D might be TRBD1 or TRBD2, each matching 5 bases. The CDR3 is 14 amino acids. V lost 6 bases to trimming and J lost 1 base, with 12 bases between them. The germline gives CDR1 LGHDT, CDR2 YNNKEL (reference sequence). In nucleotides, the CDR3 is TGTGCCAGCAGACTTGCCGGGACCCAAGAGACCCAGTACTTC. It specifies CASRLAGTQETQYF.

At least ten counts were recorded for this clonotype. The chain couples TRBV10-3 to TRBJ1-5; unclear D gene. Germline V lookup: CDR1 ENHRY, CDR2 SYGVKD. V was clipped by 10 bases and J by 0 bases, with 16 bases between them. This CDR3 comprises 15 residues. DNA for the CDR3: TGTGCCACCCATCACGAGGGCTCTAGCAATCAGCCCCAGCATTTT. Translating gives CATHHEGSSNQPQHF.

The rearrangement uses TRBV2 and TRBJ1-5; 9 bases align to TRBD1. CDR3 length: 15 amino acids. Per germline, CDR1 SNHLY and CDR2 FYNNEI. V lost 5 bases to trimming and J lost 7 bases; unmatched junction nucleotides: 9. The CDR3 sequence is CASSPQGQGGQPQHF. The CDR3 nucleotides are TGTGCCAGCAGTCCCCAGGGACAGGGTGGACAGCCCCAGCATTTT.

The table lists this clonotype with a count of one. The J gene is TRBJ2-5, the V gene TRBV10-3; TRBD1 is a possible D gene (6 bases). Germline assignment: CDR1 ENHRY and CDR2 SYGVKD. The CDR3 runs 13 residues. V was clipped by 10 bases and J by 5 bases, with 17 bases between them. The CDR3 coding sequence is TGTGCCACTACGGGACACGCCGGGGAGACCCAGTACTTC. Amino acid sequence: CATTGHAGETQYF.

The chain links TRBV5-1 to TRBJ2-3; 12 bases match TRBD2. Germline CDR1 reads SGHRS; CDR2 reads YFSETQ. V gave up 9 bases and J gave up 6 bases; unmatched junction bases: 17. The CDR3 runs to 17 residues. The CDR3 DNA is TGCGCCACAAGGGCAGGGGGAGCTAGCGGGAGGGCCGATACGCAGTATTTT. Translation: CATRAGGASGRADTQYF.

This clonotype came up many times. V is TRBV27 and J is TRBJ2-7; tentatively, D is TRBD2 (7 bases). V was clipped by 7 bases and J by 3 bases, with 10 bases between them. This CDR3 is 12 amino acids long. Germline CDR1 and CDR2: MNHEY and SMNVEV (reference sequence). The CDR3 region is CASKGGGYEQYF. In DNA, the CDR3 is TGTGCCAGCAAGGGAGGGGGCTACGAGCAGTACTTC.